Sequencing of this TCR beta chain was carried out in a study of Ad26.COV2.S vaccination and SARS-CoV-2 variants. This table comes from immunoSEQ multiplex PCR, and its TCRdb copy is limited to in-frame clones, with some not included. Of about 180,000 clones listed, roughly 89% are singletons. Trimming removed 8 bases from V and 4 bases from J, with 12 bases in between. The CDR3 spans 14 residues. CDR1 and CDR2 (germline): MNHEY, SMNVEV (reference sequence). Concerning this clone itself: What it binds is unknown.

Study-level points and caveats: Total T cell responses, in the TCR breadth and depth analyses, may have been underestimated. Breadth, reportedly substantial, characterized the spike-specific CD8+ and CD4+ T cell responses after vaccination. Vaccine and placebo recipients had similar non-spike TCR breadth. Individuals receiving vaccine had higher spike-specific TCR breadth than placebo recipients did.

This specimen consisted of peripheral blood, obtained after recovery from COVID-19. The TCR was taken from a human donor who had recovered from COVID-19. This chain links TRBV27 with TRBJ2-6; D uncertain. For the CDR3, the DNA is TGTGCCAGCCGTTCTTGGAACGGGGCCAACGTCCTGACTTTC. Translating gives CASRSWNGANVLTF.